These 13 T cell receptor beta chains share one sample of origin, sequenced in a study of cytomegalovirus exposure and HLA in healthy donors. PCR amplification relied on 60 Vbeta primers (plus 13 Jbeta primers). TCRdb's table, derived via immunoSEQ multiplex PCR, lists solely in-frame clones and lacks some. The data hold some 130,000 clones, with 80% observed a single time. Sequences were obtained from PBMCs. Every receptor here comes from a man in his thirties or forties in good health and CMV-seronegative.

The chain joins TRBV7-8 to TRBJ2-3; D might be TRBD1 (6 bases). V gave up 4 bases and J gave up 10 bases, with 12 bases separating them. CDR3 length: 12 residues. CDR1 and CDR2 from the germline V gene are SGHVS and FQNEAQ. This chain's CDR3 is CASSSQGFAQYF. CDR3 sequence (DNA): TGTGCCAGCAGCTCACAGGGTTTCGCGCAGTATTTT. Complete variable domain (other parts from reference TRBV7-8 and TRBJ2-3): GAGVSQSPRYKVAKRGQDVALRCDPISGHVSLFWYQQALGQGPEFLTYFQNEAQLDKSGLPSDRFFAERPEGSVSTLKIQRTQQEDSAVYLCASSSQGFAQYFGPGTRLTVL.

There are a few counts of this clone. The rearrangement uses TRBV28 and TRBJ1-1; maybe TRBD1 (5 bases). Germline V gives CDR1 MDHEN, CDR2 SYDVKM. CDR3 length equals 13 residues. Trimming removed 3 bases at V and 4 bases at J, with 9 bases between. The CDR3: CASSFAQGTEAFF. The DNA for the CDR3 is TGTGCCAGCAGTTTCGCGCAGGGCACTGAAGCTTTCTTT.

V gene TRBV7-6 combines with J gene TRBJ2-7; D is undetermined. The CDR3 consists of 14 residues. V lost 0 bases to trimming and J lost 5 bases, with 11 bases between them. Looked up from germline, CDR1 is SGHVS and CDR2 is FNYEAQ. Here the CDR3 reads CASSLAGLSDEQYF. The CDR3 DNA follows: TGTGCCAGCAGCTTAGCTGGGCTTAGTGACGAGCAGTACTTC. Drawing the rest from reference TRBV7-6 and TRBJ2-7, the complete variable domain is GAGVSQSPRYKVTKRGQDVALRCDPISGHVSLYWYRQALGQGPEFLTYFNYEAQQDKSGLPNDRFSAERPEGSISTLTIQRTEQRDSAMYRCASSLAGLSDEQYFGPGTRLTVT.

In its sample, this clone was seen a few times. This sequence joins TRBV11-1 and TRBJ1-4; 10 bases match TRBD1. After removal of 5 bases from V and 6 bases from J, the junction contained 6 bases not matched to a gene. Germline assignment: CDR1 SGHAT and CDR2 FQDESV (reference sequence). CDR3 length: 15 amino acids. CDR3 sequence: CASSPIGQGDEKLFF. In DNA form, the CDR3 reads TGTGCCAGCAGCCCAATCGGACAGGGGGATGAAAAACTGTTTTTT.

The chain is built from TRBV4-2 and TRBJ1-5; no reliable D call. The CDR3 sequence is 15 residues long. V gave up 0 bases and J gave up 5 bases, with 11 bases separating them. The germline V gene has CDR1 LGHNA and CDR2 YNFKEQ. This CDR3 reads CASSQDLNTYQPQHF. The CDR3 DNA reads TGTGCCAGCAGCCAAGATCTCAACACCTATCAGCCCCAGCATTTT.

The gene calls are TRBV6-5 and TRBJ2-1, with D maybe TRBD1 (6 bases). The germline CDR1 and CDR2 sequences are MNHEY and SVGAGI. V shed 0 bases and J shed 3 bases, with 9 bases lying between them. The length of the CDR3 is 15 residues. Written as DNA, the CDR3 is TGTGCCAGCAGTTACTCAGGGGGTTTCTACAATGAGCAGTTCTTC. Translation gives CASSYSGGFYNEQFF.

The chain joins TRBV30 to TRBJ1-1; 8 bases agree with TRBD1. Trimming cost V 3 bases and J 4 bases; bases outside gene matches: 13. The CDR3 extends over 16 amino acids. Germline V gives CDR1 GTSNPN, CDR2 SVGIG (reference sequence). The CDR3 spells CAWSKPGTGQTTEAFF. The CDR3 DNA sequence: TGTGCCTGGAGCAAACCCGGGACAGGCCAAACCACTGAAGCTTTCTTT. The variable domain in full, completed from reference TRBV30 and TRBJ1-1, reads SQTIHQWPATLVQPVGSPLSLECTVEGTSNPNLYWYRQAAGRGLQLLFYSVGIGQISSEVPQNLSASRPQDRQFILSSKKLLLSDSGFYLCAWSKPGTGQTTEAFFGQGTRLTVV.

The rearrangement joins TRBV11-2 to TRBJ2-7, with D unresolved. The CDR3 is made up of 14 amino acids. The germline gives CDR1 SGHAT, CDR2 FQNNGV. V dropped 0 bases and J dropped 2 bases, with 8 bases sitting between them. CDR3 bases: TGTGCCAGCAGCTTAGATACGCTAACCTACGAGCAGTACTTC. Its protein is CASSLDTLTYEQYF. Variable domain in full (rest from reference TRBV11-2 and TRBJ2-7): EAGVAQSPRYKIIEKRQSVAFWCNPISGHATLYWYQQILGQGPKLLIQFQNNGVVDDSQLPKDRFSAERLKGVDSTLKIQPAKLEDSAVYLCASSLDTLTYEQYFGPGTRLTVT.

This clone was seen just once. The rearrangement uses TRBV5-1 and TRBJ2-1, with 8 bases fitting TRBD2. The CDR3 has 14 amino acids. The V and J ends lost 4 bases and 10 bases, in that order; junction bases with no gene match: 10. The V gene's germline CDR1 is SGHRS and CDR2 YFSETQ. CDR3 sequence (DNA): TGCGCCAGCAGCGCAGGACGGGAGGGTGGGGAGCAGTTCTTC. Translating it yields CASSAGREGGEQFF.

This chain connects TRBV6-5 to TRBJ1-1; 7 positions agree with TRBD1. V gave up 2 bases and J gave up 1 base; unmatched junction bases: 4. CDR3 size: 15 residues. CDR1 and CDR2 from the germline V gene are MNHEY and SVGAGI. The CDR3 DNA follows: TGTGCCAGCAGTTACAGGGGGCGGTGGAACACTGAAGCTTTCTTT. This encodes CASSYRGRWNTEAFF.

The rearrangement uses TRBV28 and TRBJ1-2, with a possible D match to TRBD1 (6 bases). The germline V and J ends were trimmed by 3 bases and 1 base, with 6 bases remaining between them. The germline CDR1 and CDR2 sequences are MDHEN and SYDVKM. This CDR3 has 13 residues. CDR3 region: CASSFRGNYGYTF. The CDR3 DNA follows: TGTGCCAGCAGTTTCAGGGGTAACTATGGCTACACCTTC.

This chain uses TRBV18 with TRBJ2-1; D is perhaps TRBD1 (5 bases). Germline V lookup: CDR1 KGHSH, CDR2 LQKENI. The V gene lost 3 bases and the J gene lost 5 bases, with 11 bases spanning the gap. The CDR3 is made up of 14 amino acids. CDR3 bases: TGTGCCAGCTCACCGTGGGGCAGTAACAATGAGCAGTTCTTC. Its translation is CASSPWGSNNEQFF.

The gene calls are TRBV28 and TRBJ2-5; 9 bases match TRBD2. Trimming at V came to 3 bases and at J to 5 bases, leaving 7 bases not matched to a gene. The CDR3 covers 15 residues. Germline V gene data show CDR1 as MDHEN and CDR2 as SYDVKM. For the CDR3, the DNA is TGTGCCAGCAGTTTTAGCGGGAGTACTGTCGAGACCCAGTACTTC. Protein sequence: CASSFSGSTVETQYF.